Listed here are 26 T cell receptor beta chains from one sample, sequenced in a study of blood T cells in healthy people across ages. Alongside a J-beta primer mix, a sample-barcoded 5' primer served in a second PCR lasting about 7 to 12 cycles. MiXCR, run by TCRdb on the 5' RACE reads, gives a single entry per CDR3 protein. The sample records more than 1,400,000 distinct CDR3 sequences, roughly 40% being singletons. Sequences were obtained from blood. The receptors derive from a woman younger than 35 in good health.

V usage is TRBV4-1 and J usage is TRBJ1-5, with D possibly matching TRBD1 (5 bases). Germline values: CDR1 MGHRA, CDR2 YSYEKL. The V end was cut by 0 bases, the J end by 13 bases, with 19 bases between. The CDR3 sequence is 15 residues long. DNA of the CDR3: TGCGCCAGCAGCCAAGATCTCAGGGCAGGCGAATTGCAGCATTTT. Encoded protein: CASSQDLRAGELQHF.

This clonotype showed up many times. The chain employs TRBV20-1 and TRBJ2-1, with 10 nucleotides matching TRBD1. Losses at the gene ends were 7 bases for V and 6 bases for J; bases not matched to a gene: 12. CDR1 DFQATT and CDR2 SNEGSKA come from the germline V gene (reference sequence). This CDR3 region has 15 residues. CDR3 sequence reads: CSVNPSGTGVNEQFF. In DNA, the CDR3 is TGCAGTGTCAACCCTTCCGGGACAGGGGTCAATGAGCAGTTCTTC.

This rearrangement joins TRBV3-1 to TRBJ2-3, with 7 bases fitting TRBD2. Germline CDR1 is LGHDT and CDR2 is YNNKEL (reference sequence). CDR3 length: 15 amino acids. The trim removed 6 bases at V and 4 bases at J, leaving 10 bases unmatched. CDR3 protein: CASSPPHTSADTQYF. The CDR3 DNA reads TGTGCCAGCAGTCCACCACATACTAGCGCAGATACGCAGTATTTT.

The rearrangement links TRBV30 to TRBJ1-2; D ambiguous. The CDR3 sequence is 11 residues long. CDR1 and CDR2 from the germline V gene are GTSNPN and SVGIG (reference sequence). V gave up 0 bases and J gave up 6 bases, with 5 bases separating them. CDR3 DNA: TGTGCCTGGAGTGTACGTGATGGCTACACCTTC. Translation gives CAWSVRDGYTF.

This rearrangement joins TRBV6-6 to TRBJ1-5; D gene uncertain. CDR1 is MNHNY, CDR2 SVGAGI, per germline (reference sequence). This CDR3 region has 15 residues. The ends were cut back, 4 bases at V and 1 base at J, with 11 bases in the middle. The CDR3 DNA reads TGTGCCAGCAGTTTCGAGGCGGGGAGCAATCAGCCCCAGCATTTT. Translating it yields CASSFEAGSNQPQHF.

This CDR3 is CASSLTQDCNQPQHF. The CDR3 coding sequence is TGTGCCAGCAGTTTAACGCAGGATTGCAATCAGCCCCAGCATTTT. The gene calls are TRBV12-3 or TRBV12-4 and TRBJ1-5; no clear D gene. This CDR3 has 15 amino acids. The V gene lost 2 bases and the J gene lost 2 bases, with 10 bases spanning the gap.

This clonotype was recorded only once. CDR3 loop: CASSETGGSGYGYTF. CDR3 DNA: TGTGCCAGCAGTGAAACGGGGGGCTCAGGGTATGGCTACACCTTC. The chain recombines TRBV6-1 with TRBJ1-2, with D perhaps TRBD1 (6 bases). V was cut by 2 bases and J by 5 bases, with 15 bases left in between. The V gene's germline CDR1 is MNHNS and CDR2 SASEGT. The CDR3 totals 15 residues.

This clonotype was detected a few times. The chain is built from TRBV4-1 and TRBJ2-3, with 9 bases identical to TRBD1. The CDR3 extends over 16 amino acids. The ends lost 5 bases at V and 4 bases at J; junction bases unmatched: 10. CDR1 and CDR2 from the germline V gene are MGHRA and YSYEKL. The CDR3 region is CASSGRDRVLADTQYF. CDR3 DNA sequence: TGCGCCAGCAGCGGACGGGACAGGGTTCTAGCAGATACGCAGTATTTT.

There are a few counts of this clonotype. The chain has TRBV3-1 and TRBJ1-4, with D possibly being TRBD1 (6 bases). Germline CDR1 LGHDT, CDR2 YNNKEL (reference sequence). The CDR3 spans 15 residues. The V gene lost 8 bases and the J gene lost 0 bases, with 13 bases spanning the gap. The CDR3 DNA reads TGTGCCAGCGGCAAACAGGGATCAACTAATGAAAAACTGTTTTTT. Protein: CASGKQGSTNEKLFF.

The table lists this clonotype with a few counts. The rearrangement links TRBV5-6 to TRBJ1-5, with D perhaps matching TRBD1 (5 bases). This CDR3 is built from 14 residues. Germline CDR1 reads SGHDT; CDR2 reads YYEEEE. The germline V and J ends were trimmed by 4 bases and 3 bases, with 11 bases remaining between them. In DNA, the CDR3 is TGTGCCAGCAGCCAGACGGGGCCCAATCAGCCCCAGCATTTT. This sequence encodes CASSQTGPNQPQHF.

Notes on this clonotype: The junction departs from germline at one end; a sequencing error may be responsible. This chain links TRBV7-6 with TRBJ2-5, with 10 nucleotides matching TRBD2. The end of the DNA aligns better with TRBJ2-7, so the J call may be wrong. This CDR3 is 15 amino acids long. Looked up from germline, CDR1 is SGHVS and CDR2 is FNYEAQ. The CDR3 DNA follows: TGTGCCGGCAGCTTTAGGCTAGCGGGAGTATACGAGCAGTACTTC. Residues: CAGSFRLAGVYEQYF.

This clonotype was observed a few times. The chain joins TRBV10-3 to TRBJ2-5; 7 nucleotides line up with TRBD1. Germline CDR1 reads ENHRY; CDR2 reads SYGVKD. The CDR3 sequence is 13 residues long. The trim removed 10 bases at V and 0 bases at J, leaving 5 bases unmatched. The CDR3 spells CATLRGYQETQYF. The DNA for the CDR3 is TGTGCCACCCTCAGGGGGTACCAAGAGACCCAGTACTTC.

This clonotype was counted a single time. V is TRBV9 and J is TRBJ1-6; 8 nucleotides line up with TRBD1. Germline-derived CDR1 and CDR2 are SGDLS and YYNGEE. J was trimmed by 12 bases and V by 3 bases; bases with no gene match: 14. This CDR3 region has 16 residues. Here the CDR3 reads CASSAKFTGGRLPLHF. The CDR3 DNA follows: TGTGCCAGCAGCGCCAAATTTACAGGGGGTAGATTACCCCTCCACTTT.

The table lists this clonotype with a few counts. The rearrangement uses TRBV7-9 and TRBJ2-1; the match to TRBD2 covers 10 bases. The CDR3 has 18 amino acids. V lost 5 bases to trimming and J lost 2 bases; unmatched junction nucleotides: 12. CDR1 is SEHNR and CDR2 is FQNEAQ in the germline V gene (reference sequence). CDR3 bases: TGTGCCAGCAGCCCCCGGGCGAGCGGGAGGGCGGCCTACAATGAGCAGTTCTTC. Protein: CASSPRASGRAAYNEQFF.

This clonotype appeared a few times. The chain uses TRBV4-1 and TRBJ1-4, with 7 bases identical to TRBD1. The V gene end was trimmed by 1 base and the J gene end by 0 bases; junction bases not matched to a gene: 8. CDR3 length: 18 residues. Germline CDR1 and CDR2: MGHRA and YSYEKL. In DNA form, the CDR3 reads TGCGCCAGCAGCCAAGGAGGGACAGCTCTTGCAACTAATGAAAAACTGTTTTTT. Translated: CASSQGGTALATNEKLFF.

Concerning this clonotype itself: Mismatch with germline at one junction end may stem from a read error. The chain recombines TRBV3-1 with TRBJ2-2; TRBD1 aligns across 10 bases. Germline V gives CDR1 LGHDT, CDR2 YNNKEL (reference sequence). This CDR3 is built from 18 residues. The CDR3 region is CASSPRGGGQGNTGELFF. CDR3 sequence (DNA): TGTGCCAGCAGCCCCAGAGGAGGGGGACAGGGGAACACCGGGGAACTGTTTTTT. Looking up the rest from reference TRBV3-1 and TRBJ2-2 gives the full variable domain: DTAVSQTPKYLVTQMGNDKSIKCEQNLGHDTMYWYKQDSKKFLKIMFSYNNKELIINETVPNRFSPKSPDKAHLNLHINSLELGDSAVYFCASSPRGGGQGNTGELFFGEGSRLTVL.

The chain employs TRBV20-1 and TRBJ1-1; D is unclear. Trimming pared 0 bases from V and 1 base from J, leaving 6 bases between. Per the germline V gene, CDR1 is DFQATT and CDR2 is SNEGSKA (reference sequence). The CDR3 consists of 13 residues. CDR3 coding DNA: TGCAGTGCTAGAGAGAAAAGGAACACTGAAGCTTTCTTT. Its protein product is CSAREKRNTEAFF.

Points on this clonotype: One junction end does not reproduce the germline sequence, and a read error may be involved. The rearrangement joins TRBV29-1 to TRBJ2-2, with D possibly being TRBD2 (6 bases). This CDR3 is 16 amino acids long. Germline CDR1 and CDR2: SQVTM and ANQGSEA. The CDR3 DNA follows: TGCAGCGTTGAAAGGGTTTCGAGTCCGAACACCGGGGGGCTGTTTTTT. Protein product: CSVERVSSPNTGGLFF.

This clonotype has a handful of counts. CDR3 nucleotides: TGTGCCAGCAGTTTACTTGACAGATTGAACACTGAAGCTTTCTTT. Encoded protein: CASSLLDRLNTEAFF. The chain couples TRBV27 to TRBJ1-1, with D tentatively TRBD1 (5 bases). The ends were cut back, 2 bases at V and 0 bases at J, with 10 bases in the middle. CDR1 and CDR2 from the germline V gene are MNHEY and SMNVEV (reference sequence). The CDR3 extends over 15 amino acids.

The J gene is TRBJ2-1, the V gene TRBV27, with unresolved D. Deletions cut 5 bases from V and 9 bases from J, with 8 bases between. From germline, CDR1 is MNHEY and CDR2 SMNVEV (reference sequence). The CDR3 sequence is 11 residues long. The CDR3 coding sequence is TGTGCCAGCAGTAGCGTAGTTGAGCAGTTCTTC. It is translated as CASSSVVEQFF.

This clonotype came up a few times. The V gene is TRBV11-2, the J gene TRBJ2-7; the match to TRBD1 covers 7 bases. CDR3 length: 15 amino acids. Looked up from germline, CDR1 is SGHAT and CDR2 is FQNNGV. V lost 3 bases to trimming and J lost 2 bases; unmatched junction nucleotides: 7. CDR3 sequence (DNA): TGTGCCAGCAGCTTTGGACAGGCGATGACCTACGAGCAGTACTTC. Its translation: CASSFGQAMTYEQYF.

The chain recombines TRBV6-5 with TRBJ2-5, with D tentatively TRBD1 (5 bases). This CDR3 comprises 15 residues. V dropped 0 bases and J dropped 3 bases, with 11 bases sitting between them. Germline assignment: CDR1 MNHEY and CDR2 SVGAGI. CDR3: CASSYSNRREETQYF. Written as DNA, the CDR3 is TGTGCCAGCAGTTACTCGAATCGCAGGGAAGAGACCCAGTACTTC.

There are a few counts of this clonotype. The chain is built from TRBV4-1 and TRBJ2-1; 11 bases map to TRBD2. This CDR3 has 16 amino acids. Germline CDR1 MGHRA, CDR2 YSYEKL. Germline trimming cut 0 bases from V and 4 bases from J; bases unmatched to any gene: 2. CDR3 amino acids: CASSQETSGGYNEQFF. The CDR3 DNA sequence: TGCGCCAGCAGCCAAGAAACTAGCGGGGGATACAATGAGCAGTTCTTC.

This clonotype was counted only a few times. The chain links TRBV24-1 to TRBJ2-3; D is undetermined. Trimming stripped 12 bases from V and 0 bases from J, with 9 bases between. Germline CDR1 is KGHDR and CDR2 is SFDVKD. The CDR3 sequence is 12 residues long. CDR3 coding DNA: TGTGCCGCAGCTGGGAGCACAGATACGCAGTATTTT. Amino acid sequence: CAAAGSTDTQYF.

This chain connects TRBV30 to TRBJ1-2; D is perhaps TRBD1 (5 bases). Trimming left V 1 base short and J 4 bases short, with 10 bases between. This CDR3 spans 13 amino acids. CDR1 and CDR2 (germline): GTSNPN, SVGIG (reference sequence). The DNA of the CDR3 is TGTGCCTGGAGTGGAGAGGGGACCTATGGCTACACCTTC. It translates to CAWSGEGTYGYTF.

CDR3 region: CASSPGRAGGVTDTQYF. CDR3 DNA: TGCGCCAGCAGCCCGGGACGAGCGGGAGGTGTGACAGATACGCAGTATTTT. This chain links TRBV5-1 with TRBJ2-3; 9 nucleotides agree with TRBD2. This CDR3 is 17 amino acids long. Germline trimming cut 4 bases from V and 3 bases from J; bases unmatched to any gene: 12. Germline V CDR1 and CDR2: SGHRS, YFSETQ.